This passage covers 17 T cell receptor beta chains from one sample sequenced in a study of blood T cell repertoires in COVID-19. Produced via immunoSEQ multiplex PCR; TCRdb's table is partial and in-frame only. In the table there are roughly 500,000 clones, approximately 91% of which are singletons. Sequencing was performed on PBMCs or T cells enriched from blood (not recorded which). The receptors stem from a woman aged 55-69 years who had recovered from COVID-19.

CDR3 sequence: CASSLLRTGELFF. Here the CDR3 DNA reads TGTGCCAGCAGTTTATTGAGGACCGGGGAGCTGTTTTTT. The V call is TRBV12-3 or TRBV12-4, the J call TRBJ2-2; D not certain. CDR3 length: 13 amino acids. Trimming took off 2 bases at V and 5 bases at J, with 6 bases between the two ends.

The chain carries TRBV4-1 and TRBJ2-2, with D possibly being TRBD2 (5 bases). The V end was cut by 0 bases, the J end by 4 bases, with 12 bases between. Germline CDR1 is MGHRA and CDR2 is YSYEKL. This CDR3 is built from 16 residues. CDR3 amino acids: CASSQERTQRTGELFF. The CDR3 DNA follows: TGCGCCAGCAGCCAAGAAAGGACTCAGCGCACCGGGGAGCTGTTTTTT.

The chain has TRBV9 and TRBJ2-3; the match to TRBD1 covers 7 bases. Germline lookup yields CDR1 SGDLS and CDR2 YYNGEE. The CDR3 loop spans 15 amino acids. Trimming cost V 3 bases and J 2 bases; bases outside gene matches: 6. In DNA form, the CDR3 reads TGTGCCAGCAGCGGGTCCGGGACAGTCACAGATACGCAGTATTTT. It specifies CASSGSGTVTDTQYF.

This chain uses TRBV6-5 with TRBJ1-3; D uncertain. CDR1 and CDR2 (germline): MNHEY, SVGAGI. The CDR3 loop spans 14 amino acids. Trimming shortened V by 7 bases and J by 0 bases, and 10 bases separated the two germline ends. The CDR3 nucleotides read TGTGCCAGCACCTTCGGCGGCTCTGGAAACACCATATATTTT. The encoded protein is CASTFGGSGNTIYF.

This clone was seen a handful of times. Other DNA sequences in the sample encode the same CDR3. The rearrangement joins TRBV10-2 to TRBJ1-1, with D unclear. The CDR3 is 13 amino acids. The germline gives CDR1 WSHSY, CDR2 SAAADI. Trimming pared 4 bases from V and 0 bases from J, leaving 6 bases between. CDR3 sequence: CASSGGVNTEAFF. As DNA, the CDR3 is TGCGCCAGCAGTGGCGGGGTGAACACTGAAGCTTTCTTT.

The rearrangement joins TRBV5-1 to TRBJ1-3; 9 bases line up with TRBD1. With 4 bases clipped from V and 4 bases from J, the junction kept 9 bases outside the gene matches. Germline V gives CDR1 SGHRS, CDR2 YFSETQ. This CDR3 contains 16 residues. The CDR3 here is CASSQPGQGGGNTIYF. CDR3 in DNA: TGCGCCAGCAGCCAACCGGGACAGGGAGGAGGAAACACCATATATTTT.

This clone was observed once. This chain uses TRBV2 with TRBJ2-1; 7 bases agree with TRBD1. Germline V lookup: CDR1 SNHLY, CDR2 FYNNEI. Trimming removed 3 bases from V and 5 bases from J; junction bases left unmatched: 4. This CDR3 spans 14 amino acids. CDR3 DNA sequence: TGTGCCAGCAGTGAGGAGACAGGGAACAATGAGCAGTTCTTC. Amino acids: CASSEETGNNEQFF.

J is TRBJ2-2 and V is TRBV10-3, with D maybe TRBD2 (5 bases). The CDR3 length is 14 residues. Per germline, CDR1 ENHRY and CDR2 SYGVKD. Trimming shortened V by 10 bases and J by 1 base, and 13 bases separated the two germline ends. CDR3 nucleotides: TGTGCCACCCACCCACGGGGGAACACCGGGGAGCTGTTTTTT. This encodes CATHPRGNTGELFF.

This chain joins TRBV10-2 and TRBJ1-5; D is undetermined. The CDR3 covers 14 residues. Germline CDR1 WSHSY, CDR2 SAAADI. Trimming left V 6 bases short and J 7 bases short, with 16 bases between. The CDR3 is CASRPGRVGQPQHF. As DNA, the CDR3 is TGCGCCAGCAGACCTGGGAGGGTTGGGCAGCCCCAGCATTTT.

The V call is TRBV3-1 (or the pseudogene TRBV3-2), the J call TRBJ1-4; the match to TRBD1 covers 8 bases. Germline V gene sequence: CDR1 LGHDT, CDR2 YNNKEL (reference sequence). The CDR3 totals 19 residues. With 3 bases clipped from V and 0 bases from J, the junction kept 12 bases outside the gene matches. As DNA, the CDR3 is TGTGCCAGCAGCCAGCGACAGGGGTACCGGTTGGCAACTAATGAAAAACTGTTTTTT. It yields the protein CASSQRQGYRLATNEKLFF.

The chain is built from TRBV7-5 and TRBJ1-6. TRBV7-5 corresponds to a pseudogene. This CDR3 comprises 20 residues. CDR3 DNA sequence: TGTGCCAGAAGCTTCCGCGCGGGACCCAGGACGTACTCCTATAATTCACCCCTCCACTTT. It encodes CARSFRAGPRTYSYNSPLHF.

CDR3 coding DNA: TGTGCCAGCATTTCTATAGGAGGCAGCTACACTGAAGCTTTCTTT. Translation: CASISIGGSYTEAFF. This chain uses TRBV6-5 with TRBJ1-1; D is unresolved. This CDR3 spans 15 amino acids. Between the trimmed V and J ends, which lost 7 bases and 3 bases, there was a span of 18 bases. Germline CDR1 MNHEY, CDR2 SVGAGI.

This chain joins TRBV11-2 and TRBJ2-7; TRBD1 agrees at 7 bases. CDR1 and CDR2 from the germline V gene are SGHAT and FQNNGV. V shed 5 bases, J shed 5 bases, and the junction held 3 bases outside the gene matches. The CDR3 runs to 12 residues. Here the CDR3 DNA reads TGTGCCAGCAGCACAGGGGCAAACGAGCAGTACTTC. Translated: CASSTGANEQYF.

This chain connects TRBV12-5 to TRBJ2-2; D might be TRBD2 (5 bases). The V and J ends lost 0 bases and 6 bases respectively, with 17 bases between them. Looked up from germline, CDR1 is LGHNT and CDR2 is FRNRAP. The CDR3 has 17 residues. The CDR3, as DNA: TGTGCTAGTGGTTTGGTACAATCGGGGATCGGTCCCGGGGAGCTGTTTTTT. Translated: CASGLVQSGIGPGELFF.

The genes are TRBV19 and TRBJ2-7; possible D gene TRBD1, 6 bases. V lost 4 bases and J lost 2, with 12 bases in between. CDR3 length equals 14 residues. CDR1 and CDR2 from the germline V gene are LNHDA and SQIVND (reference sequence). In nucleotides, the CDR3 is TGTGCCAGTAGTAGTGGACAGCCCCCCTACGAGCAGTACGTC. It encodes CASSSGQPPYEQYV.

This clone appeared once. The chain combines TRBV7-2 with TRBJ1-3; TRBD1 agrees at 9 bases. V dropped 5 bases and J dropped 11; count of bases not matched to a gene: 10. The CDR3 has 14 amino acids. CDR1 and CDR2 (germline): SGHTA, FQGNSA. CDR3 loop: CASSPRTGEGPIYF. In nucleotides, the CDR3 is TGTGCCAGCAGCCCACGGACAGGGGAGGGACCCATATATTTT.

The chain uses TRBV5-1 and TRBJ2-2, with D possibly being TRBD2 (6 bases). Germline V lookup: CDR1 SGHRS, CDR2 YFSETQ. V dropped 3 bases and J dropped 6 bases, with 6 bases sitting between them. CDR3 length: 12 residues. CDR3: CASSSGAGELFF. CDR3 in DNA: TGCGCCAGCAGCTCGGGGGCCGGGGAGCTGTTTTTT.